This entry lists 6 T cell receptor beta chains sequenced from one sample in a study of T-cell memory formation after mild COVID-19. Via MiXCR, TCRdb re-called the 5' RACE reads, giving one row per CDR3 protein. This sample has about 470,000 distinct CDR3 sequences, with around a quarter found just once. Sequencing was performed on PBMCs or a T cell subset sorted from them (not recorded which). Receptors originate from an adult woman who had mild COVID-19 (a few samples of this study predate the infection). Cell type and time point are not known.

This clonotype came up a few times. The V gene is TRBV7-2, the J gene TRBJ2-1; D may be TRBD1 or TRBD2 (5 bases each). The V and J ends lost 3 bases and 0 bases respectively, with 15 bases between them. The CDR3 is made up of 17 amino acids. Per germline, CDR1 SGHTA and CDR2 FQGNSA. The CDR3 sequence is CASSFPRDGNSYNEQFF. Here the CDR3 DNA reads TGTGCCAGCAGCTTCCCCCGGGACGGGAACTCCTACAATGAGCAGTTCTTC.

This clonotype has more than one count but fewer than ten. The chain uses TRBV18 and TRBJ2-7; 10 nucleotides match TRBD2. Looked up from germline, CDR1 is KGHSH and CDR2 is LQKENI. The CDR3 contains 15 residues. Germline trimming cut 2 bases from V and 0 bases from J; bases unmatched to any gene: 1. The chain's CDR3 is CASSPTSGISYEQYF. For the CDR3, the DNA is TGTGCCAGCTCACCAACTAGCGGGATCTCCTACGAGCAGTACTTC. The whole variable domain, remainder taken from reference TRBV18 and TRBJ2-7, is NAGVMQNPRHLVRRRGQEARLRCSPMKGHSHVYWYRQLPEEGLKFMVYLQKENIIDESGMPKERFSAEFPKEGPSILRIQQVVRGDSAAYFCASSPTSGISYEQYFGPGTRLTVT.

Only a few counts were recorded for this clonotype. The CDR3 DNA reads TGTGCCAGCAGCACTACCCGGGACAGGACCTACGAGCAGTACTTC. This encodes CASSTTRDRTYEQYF. The chain links TRBV2 to TRBJ2-7; TRBD1 agrees at 8 bases. The CDR3 sequence is 15 residues long. Germline loops: CDR1 SNHLY, CDR2 FYNNEI. Trimming took 6 bases from V and 2 from J; bases not matched to a gene: 9.

The J gene is TRBJ2-7, the V gene TRBV5-6; 9 nucleotides align to TRBD2. The CDR3 consists of 15 residues. The V gene end was trimmed by 1 base and the J gene end by 2 bases; junction bases not matched to a gene: 4. Germline CDR1 and CDR2: SGHDT and YYEEEE. The chain's CDR3 is CASSLLGLAPYEQYF. CDR3 in DNA: TGTGCCAGCAGCTTGTTAGGACTAGCGCCCTACGAGCAGTACTTC.

This clonotype was detected only a few times. The chain links TRBV13 to TRBJ2-3; 11 positions agree with TRBD2. The ends lost 7 bases at V and 6 bases at J; junction bases unmatched: 6. The CDR3 is 14 residues long. The germline V gene has CDR1 PRHDT and CDR2 FYEKMQ (reference sequence). The CDR3 DNA sequence: TGTGCCAGCAACAAACTAGCGGGGGAGGATACGCAGTATTTT. The encoded protein is CASNKLAGEDTQYF.

This chain links TRBV12-3 or TRBV12-4 with TRBJ2-2; D remains unclear. Trimming cost V 3 bases and J 6 bases, with 5 bases left between them. The CDR3 sequence is 12 residues long. The CDR3 DNA reads TGTGCCAGCAGTTTTTATGCCGGGGAGCTGTTTTTT. Its translation is CASSFYAGELFF.